This T cell receptor beta chain was identified in a study of T cell changes during pregnancy in multiple sclerosis. Produced via immunoSEQ multiplex PCR; TCRdb's table is partial and in-frame only. The data show approximately 50,000 clones, 90% seen once. The CDR3 consists of 14 residues. Germline V gene lookup returns CDR1 SGHNT and CDR2 YYREEE (reference sequence). With 4 bases removed from V and 5 bases from J, the gap between germline ends came to 15 bases. The rearrangement links TRBV5-4 to TRBJ1-1; a possible D gene is TRBD1 (5 bases). This material consisted of peripheral blood, taken in the third trimester of pregnancy. The receptor comes from a female donor in good health, enrolled as a control in a pregnancy study. The CDR3 coding sequence is TGTGCCAGCAGCCCCGCGGGGACGGGGACTGAAGCTTTCTTT. Encoded protein: CASSPAGTGTEAFF.